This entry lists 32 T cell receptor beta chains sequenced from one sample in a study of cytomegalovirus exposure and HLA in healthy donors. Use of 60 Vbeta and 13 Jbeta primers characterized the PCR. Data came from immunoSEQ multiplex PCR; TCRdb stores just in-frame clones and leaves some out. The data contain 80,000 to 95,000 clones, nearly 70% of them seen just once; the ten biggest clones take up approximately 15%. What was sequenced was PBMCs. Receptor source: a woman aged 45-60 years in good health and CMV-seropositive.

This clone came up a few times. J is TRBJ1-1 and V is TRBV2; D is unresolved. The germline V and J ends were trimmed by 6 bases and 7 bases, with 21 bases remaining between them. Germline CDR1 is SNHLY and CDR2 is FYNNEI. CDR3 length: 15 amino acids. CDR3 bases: TGTGCCAGCAGCGACGCAACTATACCCGGGGTTGAAGCTTTCTTT. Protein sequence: CASSDATIPGVEAFF.

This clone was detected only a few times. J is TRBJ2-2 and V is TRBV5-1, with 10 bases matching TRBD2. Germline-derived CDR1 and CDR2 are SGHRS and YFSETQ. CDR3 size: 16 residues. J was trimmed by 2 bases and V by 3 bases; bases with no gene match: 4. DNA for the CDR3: TGCGCCAGCAGCTCCACTAGCGGGACTAACACCGGGGAGCTGTTTTTT. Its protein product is CASSSTSGTNTGELFF.

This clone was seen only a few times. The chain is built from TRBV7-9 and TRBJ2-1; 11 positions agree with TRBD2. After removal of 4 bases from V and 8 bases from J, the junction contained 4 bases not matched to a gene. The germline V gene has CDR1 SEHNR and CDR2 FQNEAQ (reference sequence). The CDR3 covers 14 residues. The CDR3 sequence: CASSSLAGGDEQFF. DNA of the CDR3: TGTGCCAGCAGCTCATTAGCGGGAGGGGATGAGCAGTTCTTC.

The CDR3 DNA reads as TGTGCCAGCAGTCCGCTCCAGGCTAGCACAGATACGCAGTATTTT. Translating it yields CASSPLQASTDTQYF. The chain carries TRBV6-5 and TRBJ2-3; D ambiguous. V was pared by 5 bases and J by 0 bases, with 12 bases between. The CDR3 is 15 amino acids. CDR1 is MNHEY, CDR2 SVGAGI, per germline.

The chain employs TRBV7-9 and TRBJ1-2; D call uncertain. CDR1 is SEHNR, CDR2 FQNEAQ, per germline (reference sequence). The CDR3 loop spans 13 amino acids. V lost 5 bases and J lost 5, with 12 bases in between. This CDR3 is CASSPRSLYGYTF. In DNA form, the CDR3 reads TGTGCCAGCAGCCCTCGGTCCCTTTATGGCTACACCTTC. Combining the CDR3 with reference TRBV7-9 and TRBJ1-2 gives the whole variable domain DTGVSQNPRHKITKRGQNVTFRCDPISEHNRLYWYRQTLGQGPEFLTYFQNEAQLEKSRLLSDRFSAERPKGSFSTLEIQRTEQGDSAMYLCASSPRSLYGYTFGSGTRLTVV.

The CDR3 here is CASSLRQGRETQYF. CDR3 bases: TGTGCCAGCAGCTTAAGGCAGGGCCGGGAGACCCAGTACTTC. This sequence joins TRBV5-8 and TRBJ2-5; TRBD1 might be the D (5 bases). CDR1 is SGHTS, CDR2 YDEGEE, per germline. Between the trimmed V and J ends, which lost 2 bases and 5 bases, there was a span of 13 bases. This CDR3 contains 14 residues.

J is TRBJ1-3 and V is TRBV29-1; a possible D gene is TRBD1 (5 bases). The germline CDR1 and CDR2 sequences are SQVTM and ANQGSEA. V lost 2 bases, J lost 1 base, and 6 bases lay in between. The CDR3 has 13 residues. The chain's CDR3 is CSVEPGSGNTIYF. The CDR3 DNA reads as TGCAGCGTTGAACCAGGGTCTGGAAACACCATATATTTT.

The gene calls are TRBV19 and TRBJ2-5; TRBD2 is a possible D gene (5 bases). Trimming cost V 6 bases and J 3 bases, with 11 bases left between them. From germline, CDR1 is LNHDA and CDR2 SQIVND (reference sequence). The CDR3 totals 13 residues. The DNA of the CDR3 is TGTGCCAGTAGGTCTTTGGGAGAAGAGACCCAGTACTTC. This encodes CASRSLGEETQYF.

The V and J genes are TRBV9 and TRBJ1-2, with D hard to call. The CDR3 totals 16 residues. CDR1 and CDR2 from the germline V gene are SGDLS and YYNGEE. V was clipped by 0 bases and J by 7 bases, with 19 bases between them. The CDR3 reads CASSVATATSSGGYTF. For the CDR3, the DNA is TGTGCCAGCAGCGTAGCTACCGCGACAAGCTCTGGTGGCTACACCTTC. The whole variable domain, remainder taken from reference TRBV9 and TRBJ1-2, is DSGVTQTPKHLITATGQRVTLRCSPRSGDLSVYWYQQSLDQGLQFLIQYYNGEERAKGNILERFSAQQFPDLHSELNLSSLELGDSALYFCASSVATATSSGGYTFGSGTRLTVV.

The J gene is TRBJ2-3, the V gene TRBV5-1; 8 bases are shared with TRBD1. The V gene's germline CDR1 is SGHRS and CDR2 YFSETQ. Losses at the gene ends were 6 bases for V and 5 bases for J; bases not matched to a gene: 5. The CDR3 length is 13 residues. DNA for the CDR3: TGCGCCAGCATGGACAGGGTCCAAGATACGCAGTATTTT. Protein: CASMDRVQDTQYF. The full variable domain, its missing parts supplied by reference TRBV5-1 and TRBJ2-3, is KAGVTQTPRYLIKTRGQQVTLSCSPISGHRSVSWYQQTPGQGLQFLFEYFSETQRNKGNFPGRFSGRQFSNSRSEMNVSTLELGDSALYLCASMDRVQDTQYFGPGTRLTVL.

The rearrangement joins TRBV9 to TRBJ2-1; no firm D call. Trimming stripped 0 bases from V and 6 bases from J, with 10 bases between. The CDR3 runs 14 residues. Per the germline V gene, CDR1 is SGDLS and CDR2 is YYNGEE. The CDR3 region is CASSVGKRPNEQFF. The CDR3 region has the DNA TGTGCCAGCAGCGTAGGTAAGCGACCCAATGAGCAGTTCTTC.

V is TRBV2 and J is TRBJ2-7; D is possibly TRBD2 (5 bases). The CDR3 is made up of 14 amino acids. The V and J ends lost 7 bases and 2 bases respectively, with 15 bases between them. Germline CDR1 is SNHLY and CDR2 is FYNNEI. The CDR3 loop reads CASTADSMPYEQYF. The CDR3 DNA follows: TGTGCCAGCACCGCGGACTCCATGCCCTACGAGCAGTACTTC.

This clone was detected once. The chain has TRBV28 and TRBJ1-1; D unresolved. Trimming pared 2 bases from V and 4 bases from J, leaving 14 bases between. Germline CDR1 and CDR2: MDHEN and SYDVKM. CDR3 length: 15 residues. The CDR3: CASSLNLLPGTEAFF. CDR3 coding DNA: TGTGCCAGCAGTTTAAACCTTCTCCCGGGCACTGAAGCTTTCTTT.

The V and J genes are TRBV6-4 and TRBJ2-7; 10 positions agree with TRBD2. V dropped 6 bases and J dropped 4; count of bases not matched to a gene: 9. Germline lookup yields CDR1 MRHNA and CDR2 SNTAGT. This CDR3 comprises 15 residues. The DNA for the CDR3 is TGTGCCAGCAGCCCCCCAGGGACTAGCGTTTACGAGCAGTACTTC. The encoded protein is CASSPPGTSVYEQYF.

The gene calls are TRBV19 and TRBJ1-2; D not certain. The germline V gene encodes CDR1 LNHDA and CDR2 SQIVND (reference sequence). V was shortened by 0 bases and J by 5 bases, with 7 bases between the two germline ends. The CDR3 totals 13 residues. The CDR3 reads CASSIDSGYGYTF. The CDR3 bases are TGTGCCAGTAGTATAGATTCGGGTTATGGCTACACCTTC.

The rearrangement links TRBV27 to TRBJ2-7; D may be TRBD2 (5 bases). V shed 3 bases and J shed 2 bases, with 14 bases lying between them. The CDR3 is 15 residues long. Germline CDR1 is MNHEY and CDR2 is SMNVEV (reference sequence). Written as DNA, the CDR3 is TGTGCCAGCAGTTTCCTAACCGGGATTCCCTACGAGCAGTACTTC. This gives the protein CASSFLTGIPYEQYF.

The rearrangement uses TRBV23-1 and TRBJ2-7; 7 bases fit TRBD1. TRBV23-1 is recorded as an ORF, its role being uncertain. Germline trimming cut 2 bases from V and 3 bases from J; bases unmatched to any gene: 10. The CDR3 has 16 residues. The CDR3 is CASSQPNPGQSYEQYF. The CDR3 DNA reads TGCGCCAGCAGTCAACCGAATCCGGGACAGAGCTACGAGCAGTACTTC.

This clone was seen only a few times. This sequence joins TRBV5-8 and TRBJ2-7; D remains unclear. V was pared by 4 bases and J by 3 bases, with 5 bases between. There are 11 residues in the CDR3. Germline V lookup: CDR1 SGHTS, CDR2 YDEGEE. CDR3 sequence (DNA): TGTGCCAGCAGCCAGGACTACGAGCAGTACTTC. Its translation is CASSQDYEQYF.

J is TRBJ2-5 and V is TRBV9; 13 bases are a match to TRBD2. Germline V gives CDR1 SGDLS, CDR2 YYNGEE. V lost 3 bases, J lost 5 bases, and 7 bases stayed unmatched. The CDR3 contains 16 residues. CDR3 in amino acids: CASSESGLAGVETQYF. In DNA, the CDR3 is TGTGCCAGCAGCGAAAGCGGACTAGCGGGAGTTGAGACCCAGTACTTC.

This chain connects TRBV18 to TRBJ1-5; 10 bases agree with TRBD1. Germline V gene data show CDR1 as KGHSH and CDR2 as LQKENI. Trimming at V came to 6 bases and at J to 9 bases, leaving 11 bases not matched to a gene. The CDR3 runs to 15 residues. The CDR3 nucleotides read TGTGCCAGCTCCCCCGTAGGGACAGGGGAACGGCCCCAGCATTTT. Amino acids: CASSPVGTGERPQHF.

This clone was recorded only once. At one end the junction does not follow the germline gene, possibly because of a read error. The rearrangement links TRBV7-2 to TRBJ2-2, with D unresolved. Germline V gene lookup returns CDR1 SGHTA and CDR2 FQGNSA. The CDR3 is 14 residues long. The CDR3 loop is CASRLARNAGELFF. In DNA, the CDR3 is TGTGCCAGCAGGTTGGCCAGGAACGCCGGGGAGCTGTTTTTT. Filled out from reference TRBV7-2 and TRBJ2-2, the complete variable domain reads GAGVSQSPSNKVTEKGKDVELRCDPISGHTALYWYRQSLGQGLEFLIYFQGNSAPDKSGLPSDRFSAERTGGSVSTLTIQRTQQEDSAVYLCASRLARNAGELFFGEGSRLTVL.

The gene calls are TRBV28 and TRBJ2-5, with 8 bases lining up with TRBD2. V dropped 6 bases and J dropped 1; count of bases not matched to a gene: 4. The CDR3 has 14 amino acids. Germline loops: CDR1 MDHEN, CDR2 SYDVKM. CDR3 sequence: CASSSSGTQETQYF. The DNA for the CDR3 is TGTGCCAGCAGCAGTAGCGGGACCCAAGAGACCCAGTACTTC.

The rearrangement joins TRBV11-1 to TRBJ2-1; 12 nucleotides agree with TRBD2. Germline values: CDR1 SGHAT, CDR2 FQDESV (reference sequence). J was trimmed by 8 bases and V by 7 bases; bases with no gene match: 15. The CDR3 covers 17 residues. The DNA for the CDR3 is TGTGCCAGCATGGGGAGAGCTAGCGGGAGGGCCCGCGATGAGCAGTTCTTC. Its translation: CASMGRASGRARDEQFF.

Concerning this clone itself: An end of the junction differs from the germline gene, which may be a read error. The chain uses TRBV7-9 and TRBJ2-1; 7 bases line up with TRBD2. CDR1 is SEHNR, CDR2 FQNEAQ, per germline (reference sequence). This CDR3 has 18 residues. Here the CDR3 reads CSSSLSGLVSSSYNEQFF. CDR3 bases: TGTTCCAGCAGCTTAAGCGGACTAGTCTCGAGCTCCTACAATGAGCAGTTCTTC.

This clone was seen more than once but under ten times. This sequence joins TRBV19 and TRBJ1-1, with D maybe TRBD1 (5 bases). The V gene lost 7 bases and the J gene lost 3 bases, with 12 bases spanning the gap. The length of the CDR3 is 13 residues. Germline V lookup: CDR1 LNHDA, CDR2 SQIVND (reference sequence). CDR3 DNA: TGTGCCAGTACCGGAGGGACTCACACTGAAGCTTTCTTT. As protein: CASTGGTHTEAFF. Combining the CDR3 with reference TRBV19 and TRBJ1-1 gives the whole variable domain DGGITQSPKYLFRKEGQNVTLSCEQNLNHDAMYWYRQDPGQGLRLIYYSQIVNDFQKGDIAEGYSVSREKKESFPLTVTSAQKNPTAFYLCASTGGTHTEAFFGQGTRLTVV.

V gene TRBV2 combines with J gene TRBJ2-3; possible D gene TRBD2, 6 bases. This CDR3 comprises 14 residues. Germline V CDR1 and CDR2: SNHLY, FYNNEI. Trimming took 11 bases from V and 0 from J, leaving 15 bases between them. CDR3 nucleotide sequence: TGTGCCTCCGGCGGGCGGGACAGCACAGATACGCAGTATTTT. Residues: CASGGRDSTDTQYF.

The CDR3 loop is CASRKSYRGLDTEAFF. The DNA of the CDR3 is TGTGCCTCGCGAAAAAGCTACAGGGGGTTGGACACTGAAGCTTTCTTT. The genes are TRBV30 and TRBJ1-1; 8 bases fit TRBD1. Germline V gene lookup returns CDR1 GTSNPN and CDR2 SVGIG (reference sequence). V lost 7 bases and J lost 3; bases outside the gene matches: 16. This CDR3 is built from 16 residues.

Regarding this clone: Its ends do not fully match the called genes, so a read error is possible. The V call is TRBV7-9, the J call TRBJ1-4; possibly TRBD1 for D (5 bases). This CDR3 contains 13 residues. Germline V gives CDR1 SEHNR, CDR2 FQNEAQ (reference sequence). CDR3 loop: CSSSVEEGKELFF. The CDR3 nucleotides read TGTTCCAGCAGCGTGGAGGAGGGGAAAGAACTGTTTTTT. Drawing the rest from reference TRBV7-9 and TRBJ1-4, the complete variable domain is DTGVSQNPRHKITKRGQNVTFRCDPISEHNRLYWYRQTLGQGPEFLTYFQNEAQLEKSRLLSDRFSAERPKGSFSTLEIQRTEQGDSAMYLCSSSVEEGKELFFGSGTQLSVL.

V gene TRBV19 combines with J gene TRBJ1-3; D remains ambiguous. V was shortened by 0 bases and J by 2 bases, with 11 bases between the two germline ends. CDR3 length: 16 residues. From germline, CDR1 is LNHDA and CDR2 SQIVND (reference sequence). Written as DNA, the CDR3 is TGTGCCAGTAGTATAGACAGGTCTTCGACTGGAAACACCATATATTTT. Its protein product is CASSIDRSSTGNTIYF.

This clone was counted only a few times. The CDR3 nucleotides are TGCGCCAGCAGCCAAGACAGGATCTCCTACGAGCAGTACTTC. It codes for CASSQDRISYEQYF. This rearrangement joins TRBV4-3 to TRBJ2-7; no definite D call. Trimming removed 0 bases from V and 0 bases from J, with 6 bases in between. The CDR3 totals 14 residues. CDR1 LGHNA and CDR2 YSLEER come from the germline V gene.

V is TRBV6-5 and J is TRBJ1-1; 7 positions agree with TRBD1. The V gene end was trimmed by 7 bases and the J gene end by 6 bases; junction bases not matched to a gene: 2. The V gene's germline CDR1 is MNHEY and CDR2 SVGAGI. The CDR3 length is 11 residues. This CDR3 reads CASTQGAEAFF. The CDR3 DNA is TGTGCCAGCACCCAGGGGGCTGAAGCTTTCTTT.

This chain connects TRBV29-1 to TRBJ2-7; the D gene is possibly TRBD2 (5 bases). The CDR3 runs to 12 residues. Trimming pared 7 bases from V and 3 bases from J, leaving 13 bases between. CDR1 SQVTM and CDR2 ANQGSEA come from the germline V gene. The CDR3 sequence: CSASSSDYEQYF. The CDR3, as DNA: TGCAGCGCATCTAGCAGCGACTACGAGCAGTACTTC.